A single sample is the source of the 6 T cell receptor beta chains below, sequenced in a study of T cells expressing NK-cell markers. TCRdb reprocessed the 5' RACE reads and keeps a single row for each CDR3 protein, giving no DNA. The sample data list hundreds of thousands of distinct CDR3 sequences. The sample was blood T cells: a sorted CD56 or NKG2C T cell subset, CD4+ or CD8+ T cells, or bulk PBMC T cells (not recorded which). The source of these receptors is a young man in good health.

V is TRBV7-8 and J is TRBJ1-2; the TCRdb call, TRBD1, lacks DNA for checking. The CDR3 is 15 amino acids. In germline, CDR1 is SGHVS, CDR2 FQNEAQ. CDR3 amino acids: CASSNPAGPQKVHNF.

The J gene is TRBJ2-4, the V gene TRBV5-1; TCRdb calls TRBD2, which cannot be checked without DNA. In germline, CDR1 is SGHRS, CDR2 YFSETQ. The CDR3 covers 14 residues. CDR3 amino acids: CASSSKAGGNIQYF.

The genes are TRBV12-3 or TRBV12-4 and TRBJ2-1; the D call of TRBD1 rests on TCRdb alone, since no DNA is present to check it. The CDR3 has 15 amino acids. The CDR3 is CASSLGRVPYNEQFF.

J is TRBJ2-7 and V is TRBV5-1; TCRdb selects TRBD1, and the lack of DNA leaves this call unchecked. Germline CDR1 SGHRS, CDR2 YFSETQ. This CDR3 is 16 amino acids long. CDR3 region: CASSVLRGARGYEQYF. Full variable domain (missing parts from reference TRBV5-1 and TRBJ2-7): KAGVTQTPRYLIKTRGQQVTLSCSPISGHRSVSWYQQTPGQGLQFLFEYFSETQRNKGNFPGRFSGRQFSNSRSEMNVSTLELGDSALYLCASSVLRGARGYEQYFGPGTRLTVT.

The chain joins TRBV9 to TRBJ2-1; with no DNA, the TCRdb D assignment of TRBD2 cannot be verified. The CDR3 extends over 15 amino acids. The germline V gene has CDR1 SGDLS and CDR2 YYNGEE. This chain's CDR3 is CASSPQTGLNNEQFF.

The V call is TRBV4-1, the J call TRBJ2-3. The CDR3 contains 15 residues. CDR1 MGHRA and CDR2 YSYEKL come from the germline V gene. CDR3 sequence: CASSQGVGIPDTQYF.